Below, one T cell receptor beta chain is given with its context. This clonotype was observed a few times. This receptor's antigen is unknown. Nothing much larger sits one base from this clone, and base qualities are not available. The sample belongs to a study of Graves' ophthalmopathy and Graves' hyperthyroidism (dated by TCRdb to the late 2010s). Concerning the study at large: Peripheral blood was collected at initial diagnosis, prior to any treatment. The study used TCR beta repertoire signatures to distinguish Graves' ophthalmopathy from Graves' hyperthyroidism and to predict progression to ophthalmopathy. In total, approximately 130 blood samples were TCR-sequenced: 40 to 45 ophthalmopathy, over 70 hyperthyroidism and some 17 hyperthyroidism-to-ophthalmopathy patients. A discovery set of 95 to 100 patients (43 ophthalmopathy, just over 55 stable hyperthyroidism) was enrolled to explore V-J signatures distinguishing ophthalmopathy from hyperthyroidism. An independent validation cohort was composed of 18 to 20 hyperthyroidism patients and some 16 patients who later progressed from hyperthyroidism to ophthalmopathy. T-cell repertoires of thyroid tissue and blood were compared in about six hyperthyroidism patients. Following sample collection, hyperthyroidism patients were given methimazole at a starting dose of 30 mg daily, and ophthalmopathy patients were given high-dose intravenous methylprednisolone.

Sequences SQVTM (CDR1) and ANQGSEA (CDR2) are obtained from the germline V gene. The CDR3 contains 15 residues, cysteine and phenylalanine counted. Just CDR3 DNA is preserved here, 45 bases in frame from base 1. The trim is 5 bases for V and 0 bases for J, with a gap of 14 bases between the germline ends. What the authors observed across the whole study: In validation, the model predicted ophthalmopathy progression with 55% to 71% sensitivity and approximately 75% specificity; some 13 predicted patients were CT-confirmed with GO in a median of around 6.5 months. Ophthalmopathy was separated from stable hyperthyroidism by the 13-signature model with about 88% sensitivity and about 81% specificity in cross-validation and with 80%/75% in the test set. No statistical method was used to predetermine the sample size, and group allocation was not hidden from the investigators. Most expanded thyroid clonotypes with a frequency above 0.001 also appeared in blood, which suggests that blood repertoires may reflect the immune response in the thyroid.

For repertoire sequencing, TCR beta CDR3 regions were amplified from RNA transcripts. The first round of RT-PCR was done with HTBI primers and the Qiagen OneStep RT-PCR kit, and was followed by a second round of multiplex PCR, then size selection and purification. Libraries were sequenced paired-end with 100 bp reads on an Illumina HiSeq2000. As for the original processing: SOAPnuke was used for read processing, and reads with adapters, uncalled bases, a mean Phred below 15, or no exact constant-primer or identifier match were discarded. High-quality paired reads were merged with COPE v1.2.5. Unique nucleotide sequences were defined as clonotypes and aligned to IMGT TRB V, D and J references using MiTCR v1.1. The analysis was limited to V-J combinations with a frequency above 0.0001, which together covered over 99% of the repertoires. A TCR clonal expansion and chaos score per V-J combination was defined as the ratio of F50 clonal expansion to chaos observed in the TCRdist matrix. Features were reduced by Welch's t-statistics and random forest to about a dozen V-J combinations, which fed a naive Bayes classifier. The similarity between thyroid and blood repertoires was quantified using the Morisita-Horn index. Using fastp at Q25 and MiXCR, TCRdb reprocessed the public reads and kept productive beta chains. Here each entry gathers all rows of one CDR3 protein and keeps the most common genes and DNA. The V and J calls and clone size are TCRdb's, not the authors'. The sample includes some 350,000 distinct CDR3 sequences, with roughly a sixth observed a single time. The biggest ten clones account for roughly 2.3% of the sample.

Hyperthyroidism was defined as stable when no progression to ophthalmopathy occurred within 18 months of follow-up. Hyperthyroidism patients were newly diagnosed, with disease duration under 2 months, and aged 18 to 65 years. Patients with other autoimmune diseases, uncontrolled infections, pregnancy or lactation were excluded. Diagnosis relied on clinical symptoms, serum thyroxine, TRAb, thyroid ultrasound and orbital computed tomography. Using Ficoll-Paque density gradient centrifugation, PBMCs were isolated from 9.5 to 10 ml of fresh peripheral blood. Total RNA was extracted with Trizol reagent and quality-checked on an Agilent 2100 Bioanalyzer.

The sequencing sample was made of peripheral blood. The sequence came from an adult woman with stable Graves' hyperthyroidism. Recombination linked TRBV29-1 to TRBJ1-3; a tentative D match to TRBD1 spans 6 bases. The CDR3 protein sequence reads: CSVSTGLLSGNTIYF. The DNA sequence reads TGCAGCGTTAGTACAGGGCTTCTCTCTGGAAACACCATATATTTT.